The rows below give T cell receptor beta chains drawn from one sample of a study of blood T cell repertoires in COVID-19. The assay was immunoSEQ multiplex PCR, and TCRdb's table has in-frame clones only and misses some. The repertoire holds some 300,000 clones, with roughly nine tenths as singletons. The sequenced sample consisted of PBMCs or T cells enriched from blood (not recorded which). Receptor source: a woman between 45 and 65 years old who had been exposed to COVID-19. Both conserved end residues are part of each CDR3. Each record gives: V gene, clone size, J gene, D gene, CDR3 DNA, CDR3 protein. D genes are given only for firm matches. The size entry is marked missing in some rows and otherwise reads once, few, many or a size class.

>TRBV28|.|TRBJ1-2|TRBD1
TGTGCCAGCAGCAACGGACAGGTGGGGATCCACAGCTATGGCTACACCTTC
CASSNGQVGIHSYGYTF
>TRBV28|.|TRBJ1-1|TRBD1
TGTGCCAGCACTCGACAGGGGGCGCGAAATGAAGCTTTCTTT
CASTRQGARNEAFF
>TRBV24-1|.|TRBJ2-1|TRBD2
TGTGCCACCAGTGTTAGCGGGGGGGGTTACAATGAGCAGTTCTTC
CATSVSGGGYNEQFF
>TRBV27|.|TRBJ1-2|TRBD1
TGTGCCAGCAAGATAGGGACAGGGGGACGTACTAACTATGGCTACACCTTC
CASKIGTGGRTNYGYTF
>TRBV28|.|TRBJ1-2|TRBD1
TGTGCCAGCAGTTCCCCATCGACAGGGCCTGGCTACACCTTC
CASSSPSTGPGYTF
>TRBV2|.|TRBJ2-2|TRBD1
TGTGCCAGCAGGTCGGACAGGTCCACCGGGGAGCTGTTTTTT
CASRSDRSTGELFF
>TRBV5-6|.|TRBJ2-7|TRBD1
TGTGCCAGCAGCTTGCGGGGAGCAGGGGGCTACGAGCAGTACTTC
CASSLRGAGGYEQYF
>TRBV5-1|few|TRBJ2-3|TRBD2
TGCGCCAGCAGCCCAAGCGGGGGTAGCGCAGATACGCAGTATTTT
CASSPSGGSADTQYF
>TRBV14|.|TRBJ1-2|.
TGTGCCAGCAGCCCGGACAGCGACTATGGCTACACCTTC
CASSPDSDYGYTF
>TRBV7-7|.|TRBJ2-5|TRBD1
TGTGCTAGCAGCTCCCGACTCCAGACAGGGGAAGAGACCCAGTACTTC
CASSSRLQTGEETQYF
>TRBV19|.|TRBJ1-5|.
TGTGCCAGTAGTTCGGGGTCCTGGAATCAGCCCCAGCATTTT
CASSSGSWNQPQHF
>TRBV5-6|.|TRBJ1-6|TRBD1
TGTGCCAGCAGCTTCCCAGGGGGCGAAATTTCACCCCTCCACTTT
CASSFPGGEISPLHF
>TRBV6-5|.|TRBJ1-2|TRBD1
TGTGCCAGCAGCCCCGGACAGGGGTTTGGCTACACCTTC
CASSPGQGFGYTF
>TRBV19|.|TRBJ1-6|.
TGTGCCAGTAGTATAAAGCGGACGGCGGATTCACCCCTCCACTTT
CASSIKRTADSPLHF
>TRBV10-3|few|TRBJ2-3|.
TGTGCCATCAGTGCACAGTCCACAGATACGCAGTATTTT
CAISAQSTDTQYF